The clone carrying this T cell receptor (beta chain) was found a few times. The antigen is undetermined. There are 14 residues in the CDR3. In germline, CDR1 is SNHLY, CDR2 FYNNEI. V was clipped by 1 base and J by 1 base, with 5 bases between them. The sample originates from a study of T-cell memory formation after mild COVID-19. Study context: TCR clusters largely stayed donor specific. Notes on the study in general: Some responding clones appeared in pre-infection memory, suggesting cross-reactive memory joined. SARS-CoV-2 specificity was not confirmed for second-wave clones peaking on day 37.

TCRdb itself ran the 5' RACE reads through MiXCR, one entry per CDR3 protein. The data hold 250,000 to 300,000 distinct CDR3 sequences, with 15% to 20% observed a single time. The sample taken for sequencing was PBMCs or a T cell subset sorted from them (not recorded which). The chain recombines TRBV2 with TRBJ1-3; no definite D call. This receptor was taken from a man younger than 35 who had mild COVID-19 (a few samples of this study predate the infection). Cell type and time point are not known. The chain's CDR3 is CASSEVFSGNTIYF. The CDR3 nucleotides read TGTGCCAGCAGTGAAGTATTTTCTGGAAACACCATATATTTT.